A selection of T cell receptor beta chains follows, all from one sample in a study of blood T cell repertoires in COVID-19. Libraries were prepared by immunoSEQ multiplex PCR; TCRdb keeps only in-frame clonotypes and omits some of them. This table holds 50,000 to 55,000 clones, more than 85% found once. The sample was peripheral blood. These receptor sequences come from a human donor with active COVID-19. The donor label of this sample is uncertain. Both conserved end residues are part of each CDR3. D genes are given only for firm matches. Size values are once, few and many counts, or a class for expanded clones, and some rows have none.

size | D | J | V | DNA | CDR3
NA | TRBD1 | TRBJ1-3 | TRBV9 | TGTGCCAGCAGCGTTGAACCGACAGGGGGAGCTGGAAACACCATATATTTT | CASSVEPTGGAGNTIYF
NA | TRBD1 | TRBJ2-2 | TRBV9 | TGTGCCAGCAGCGTAGAACAGGGGGCTACCGGGGAGCTGTTTTTT | CASSVEQGATGELFF
NA | TRBD1 | TRBJ1-1 | TRBV6-5 | TGTGCCAGCAGGGGACCGGACAGGGGGGGCACTGAAGCTTTCTTT | CASRGPDRGGTEAFF
NA | TRBD1 | TRBJ2-5 | TRBV10-3 | TGTGCCATCAGTGAGCCGACGGGACAGGGGAAAGAGACCCAGTACTTC | CAISEPTGQGKETQYF
NA | TRBD1 | TRBJ2-7 | TRBV19 | TGTGCCAGTAGCCTCGGGACAGCCTACGAGCAGTACTTC | CASSLGTAYEQYF
NA | NA | TRBJ1-1 | TRBV3-1/TRBV3-2 | TGTGCCAGCAGCCCCCTAGCAGGACTTACTGAAGCTTTCTTT | CASSPLAGLTEAFF
NA | NA | TRBJ1-3 | TRBV27 | TGTGCCAGCAGCCCCTTGAGCTCTGGAAACACCATATATTTT | CASSPLSSGNTIYF
NA | TRBD1 | TRBJ2-7 | TRBV6-2/TRBV6-3 | TGTGCCAGCAGTTACCTCCCTGACAGGGGGGCCACCGGCGAGCAGTACTTC | CASSYLPDRGATGEQYF
once | NA | TRBJ1-6 | TRBV5-1 | TGCGCCAGCAGGATTAATCTTGGGTCAGGGAATTCACCCCTCCACTTT | CASRINLGSGNSPLHF
NA | NA | TRBJ1-4 | TRBV18 | TGTGCCAGCTCACCAGCACGCAAGCAAAATGAAAAACTGTTTTTT | CASSPARKQNEKLFF
few | TRBD1 | TRBJ1-6 | TRBV15 | TGTGCCACCAGCAGAGGTCCAGGGGGATATAATTCACCCCTCCACTTT | CATSRGPGGYNSPLHF
NA | NA | TRBJ1-1 | TRBV5-1 | TGCGCCAGCAGCTCGACAGGAACCGAAGCTTTCTTT | CASSSTGTEAFF
few | NA | TRBJ2-6 | TRBV5-8 | TGTGCCAGCAGCTTGGACGGCTCTGGGGCCAACGTCCTGACTTTC | CASSLDGSGANVLTF
NA | NA | TRBJ2-3 | TRBV7-8 | TGTGCCAGCAGCTTAAGGGAGACAGATACGCAGTATTTT | CASSLRETDTQYF
NA | NA | TRBJ2-7 | TRBV7-9 | TGTGCCAGCAGCCCCGACGGTGCGGGAAACGAGCAGTACTTC | CASSPDGAGNEQYF
NA | TRBD1 | TRBJ2-7 | TRBV19 | TGTGCCAGTAGTTGGACAGGGGAACGCGACGAGCAGTACTTC | CASSWTGERDEQYF
NA | NA | TRBJ2-2 | TRBV7-2 | TGTGCCAGCAGCTTAGTTGGCGGCTCACCCGGGGAGCTGTTTTTT | CASSLVGGSPGELFF
NA | NA | TRBJ2-7 | TRBV11-2 | TGTGCCAGCAGCCCGGCCTACGAGCAGTACTTC | CASSPAYEQYF
NA | NA | TRBJ2-1 | TRBV5-1 | TGCGCCAGCAGCTTGGTATTGGCCAACAATGAGCAGTTCTTC | CASSLVLANNEQFF
NA | NA | TRBJ2-2 | TRBV7-2 | TGTGCCAGCAGCCCCGGGGTAAGCCGCGGGGAGCTGTTTTTT | CASSPGVSRGELFF
few | NA | TRBJ2-7 | TRBV4-1 | TGCGCCAGCAGCCAATTGACTGGAGTCAGCTCCTACGAGCAGTACTTC | CASSQLTGVSSYEQYF
few | NA | TRBJ1-1 | TRBV18 | TGTGCCAGCTCACCTGTATCCGGGACACGGAACACTGAAGCTTTCTTT | CASSPVSGTRNTEAFF
NA | NA | TRBJ2-1 | TRBV11-2 | TGTGCCAGCAGCTTCGCCGCCGACAGGTTAGGGCAGTTCTTC | CASSFAADRLGQFF
NA | NA | TRBJ1-5 | TRBV12-5 | TGTGCTAGTGGTTTGTACACAAGACCGGGGGCCCAGCATTTT | CASGLYTRPGAQHF
few | TRBD1 | TRBJ2-7 | TRBV6-5 | TGTGCCAGCAGTTACGCCGACAGGGGGTACGAGCAGTACTTC | CASSYADRGYEQYF
NA | TRBD1 | TRBJ1-2 | TRBV4-1 | TGCGCCAGCAGCCAAGAAATAAGATTTGGACAGGGGGACTATGGCTACACCTTC | CASSQEIRFGQGDYGYTF
NA | NA | TRBJ2-5 | TRBV3-1/TRBV3-2 | TGTGCCAGCAGCCAATCGGCGGGGGCGGGAGAGACCCAGTACTTC | CASSQSAGAGETQYF
NA | NA | TRBJ2-7 | TRBV5-6 | TGTGCCAGCAGCCCCGACACTTCCTACGAGCAGTACTTC | CASSPDTSYEQYF
NA | TRBD1 | TRBJ1-3 | TRBV4-3 | TGCGCCAGCAGCCAAGACGGGACAGGTTTAGGGGACACCATATATTTT | CASSQDGTGLGDTIYF
NA | NA | TRBJ2-7 | TRBV9 | TGTGCCAGCAGCGTAGCTACGGGGCAGGGGTACGACGAGCAGTACTTC | CASSVATGQGYDEQYF
once | TRBD1 | TRBJ1-5 | TRBV11-2 | TGTGCCAGCAGCCCGCAGACAGGGGTGAGCAATCAGCCCCAGCATTTT | CASSPQTGVSNQPQHF
NA | NA | TRBJ2-7 | TRBV23-1 | TGCGCCAGCAGTCAAAGCAAGCGAGTTAATTGGAGCTTC | CASSQSKRVNWSF
NA | NA | TRBJ1-1 | TRBV10-2 | TGCGCCAGCCGCAGGGGAAGCACTGAAGCTTTCTTT | CASRRGSTEAFF
NA | NA | TRBJ2-5 | TRBV4-2 | TGTGCCAGCAGCCAAGAGTATCGAGAGACCCAGTACTTC | CASSQEYRETQYF
once | NA | TRBJ1-1 | TRBV10-3 | TGTGCCATCAGTGACCGGAGTTACACTGAAGCTTTCTTT | CAISDRSYTEAFF
NA | NA | TRBJ1-5 | TRBV6-6 | TGTGCCAGCAGTGTTCAGGGAAAAGGCAATCAGCCCCAGCATTTT | CASSVQGKGNQPQHF
NA | NA | TRBJ2-2 | TRBV14 | TGTGCCAGCACCCACACTAACACCGGGGAGCTGTTTTTT | CASTHTNTGELFF
NA | NA | TRBJ2-5 | TRBV19 | TGTGCCAGTAGTATTCCTGGAGAAGAGACCCAGTACTTC | CASSIPGEETQYF
NA | NA | TRBJ1-2 | TRBV3-1/TRBV3-2 | TGTGCCAGCAGCCACCCCTCTGGGGGGGACTATGGCTACACCTTC | CASSHPSGGDYGYTF
NA | TRBD1 | TRBJ1-1 | TRBV23-1 | TGCGCCAGCAGTCAATCTCCGGGACAGGCGATTACTGAAGCTTTCTTT | CASSQSPGQAITEAFF
NA | NA | TRBJ1-1 | TRBV7-6 | TGTGCCAGCAGCAGACCCGGGGGGGGCCGGGACACTGAAGCTTTCTTT | CASSRPGGGRDTEAFF
NA | TRBD2 | TRBJ2-3 | TRBV2 | TGTGCCACGGGACTAGCCCTTAGCACAGATACGCAGTATTTT | CATGLALSTDTQYF
NA | TRBD2 | TRBJ2-2 | TRBV19 | TGTGCCAGTATGGGAGCGGGGAGCCACCCCGGGGAGCTGTTTTTT | CASMGAGSHPGELFF
NA | TRBD1 | TRBJ2-7 | TRBV7-3 | TGTGCCAGCAGCTTCGGGACAGGGGACGAGCAGTACTTC | CASSFGTGDEQYF
NA | NA | TRBJ1-1 | TRBV29-1 | TGCAGCGTTGATGGGGGGGGCCGTGCGAACACTGAAGCTTTCTTT | CSVDGGGRANTEAFF
once | TRBD1 | TRBJ1-1 | TRBV11-3 | TGTGCCAGCAGCTTAGGTACCGGACAGGGCGACTTGAACACTGAAGCTTTCTTT | CASSLGTGQGDLNTEAFF
NA | NA | TRBJ1-1 | TRBV6-1 | TGTGCCAGCAGTGAAGGGACAGTGTTTGAGGCTTTCTTT | CASSEGTVFEAFF
NA | TRBD1 | TRBJ1-2 | TRBV27 | TGTGCCAGCAGTCTCCTACCAACAGGGGGCACATTTGGCTACACCTTC | CASSLLPTGGTFGYTF
NA | TRBD1 | TRBJ1-3 | TRBV7-9 | TGTGCCAGCAGCTTACGGACAGGAAGCTCTGGAAACACCATATATTTT | CASSLRTGSSGNTIYF
once | NA | TRBJ2-3 | TRBV3-1/TRBV3-2 | TGTGCCAGCAGCCCACCCGGGACAGATACGCAGTATTTT | CASSPPGTDTQYF
once | NA | TRBJ1-6 | TRBV5-5 | TGTGCCAGCAGCTTGGCCGGGGGGGGTTCACCCCTCCACTTT | CASSLAGGGSPLHF
large | TRBD2 | TRBJ2-2 | TRBV19 | TGTGCCAGCTCAGCGGGGGCCGCCGGGGAGCTGTTTTTT | CASSAGAAGELFF
NA | NA | TRBJ1-2 | TRBV4-3 | TGCGCCAGCAGCCAAGCCCGGGGGACGTACTATGGCTACACCTTC | CASSQARGTYYGYTF
NA | NA | TRBJ1-4 | TRBV4-3 | TGCGCCAGCAGCCAGCGCGGGGGGGACGAAAAACTGTTTTTT | CASSQRGGDEKLFF
once | TRBD1 | TRBJ2-3 | TRBV2 | TGTGCCAGCAACCGACAGGGCATGGGCACAGATACGCAGTATTTT | CASNRQGMGTDTQYF
few | NA | TRBJ2-7 | TRBV4-1 | TGCGCCAGCAGCCAAGACCCGTACGGAGGATACGAGCAGTACTTC | CASSQDPYGGYEQYF
NA | TRBD1 | TRBJ1-6 | TRBV13 | TGTGCCAGCAGCTTAGGGACAGGGGGTACCCGTAATTCACCCCTCCACTTT | CASSLGTGGTRNSPLHF
NA | TRBD2 | TRBJ2-7 | TRBV7-2 | TGTGCCAGCAGCTTAGCGGCGGGACTAGTATACGAGCAGTACTTC | CASSLAAGLVYEQYF
NA | NA | TRBJ2-2 | TRBV5-4 | TGTGCCAGCAGCTTGGATTTTGGGGCCCCAACAACCACCGGGGAGCTGTTTTTT | CASSLDFGAPTTTGELFF